Reported below is one T cell receptor (beta chain). This sample stems from a study of blood T cells in healthy people across ages. About the study: Per every two T cells, about one barcoded beta molecule was captured by template switching.

V was pared by 6 bases and J by 6 bases, with 21 bases between. The germline gives CDR1 MNHEY, CDR2 SMNVEV (reference sequence). The CDR3 consists of 16 residues. A second PCR of 7 to 11 cycles used a sample-barcoded 5' primer and a J-beta primer mix. Every single cDNA molecule received a tag from a template-switch adaptor with 12 random nucleotides. TCRdb called the 5' RACE reads again in MiXCR, with one record for every CDR3 protein. Here the sample spans around 650,000 distinct CDR3 sequences, around two fifths being singletons. Sequenced: blood. The gene calls are TRBV27 and TRBJ2-4; D is possibly TRBD2 (6 bases). The TCR comes from a man aged 80 or over in good health. CDR3: CASRETGTGGINIQYF. The CDR3 DNA follows: TGTGCCAGCAGAGAAACCGGGACTGGAGGAATAAACATTCAGTACTTC.